The present TCR beta chain was sequenced within a study of CD8 T cells in ankylosing spondylitis. In its sample, this clonotype was seen a few times. Its antigen remains unknown. V was shortened by 3 bases and J by 4 bases, with 12 bases between the two germline ends. The CDR3 loop spans 14 amino acids. Germline V CDR1 and CDR2: SEHNR, FQNEAQ (reference sequence). Findings and limits, study-wide: Disease-associated clonotypes exhibited CD8+ identity and were relatively infrequent in peripheral blood. Reports of some motif variants in reactive arthritis synovial fluid and blood predate this one. Seemingly distinctive of ankylosing spondylitis blood was a TCR beta motif formed by eight highly homologous variants.

As the method for making TCR beta libraries, quantitative 5'-RACE with molecular barcodes was used. MiXCR was run by TCRdb on the 5' RACE reads, yielding one entry per CDR3 protein. Here the sample spans about 400,000 distinct CDR3 sequences, more than 20% being singletons. The sequencing input was blood, either unsorted or a sorted T cell fraction (not recorded which). The chain combines TRBV7-9 with TRBJ1-2; D unclear. The TCR comes from a male donor with ankylosing spondylitis. CDR3 coding DNA: TGTGCCAGCAGCTTGTTACGGGCGAGCTATGGCTACACCTTC. This gives the protein CASSLLRASYGYTF.